The 16 T cell receptor beta chains in this list originate from one sample, sequenced in a study of human T cells and chemical hapten exposure. The time point here: pre-sensitization, week 0. The treatment: therapeutic diphenylcyclopropenone sensitization with weekly scalp DPC. MiXCR was run by TCRdb on the RACE reads, yielding one entry per CDR3 protein. The sample consists of 50,000 to 65,000 distinct CDR3 sequences, around 7% of them appearing once. The source was whole blood, collected in connection with sensitization to the hapten diphenylcyclopropenone (DPC). The receptors were gathered from a woman aged 25 to 39 with alopecia areata. Some clones in this sample may be carry-over from other donors' samples.

This clonotype came up many times. This chain links TRBV2 with TRBJ2-2; TRBD1 matches at 10 bases. The CDR3 covers 19 residues. CDR1 is SNHLY, CDR2 FYNNEI, per germline. V lost 6 bases and J lost 3; bases outside the gene matches: 16. The CDR3 DNA follows: TGTGCCAGCAGGGGATTCGACCCCTGGACAGGGGGTTACACCGGGGAGCTGTTTTTT. It codes for CASRGFDPWTGGYTGELFF.

This clonotype was seen ten or more times. The chain links TRBV20-1 to TRBJ1-1, with D possibly being TRBD1 (5 bases). This CDR3 spans 14 amino acids. Trimming took off 1 base at V and 0 bases at J, with 9 bases between the two ends. The V gene's germline CDR1 is DFQATT and CDR2 SNEGSKA (reference sequence). The CDR3 region has the DNA TGCAGTGCTAGAGTCACAGGCTTGAACACTGAAGCTTTCTTT. This sequence encodes CSARVTGLNTEAFF.

This clonotype has just a few counts. V gene TRBV7-9 combines with J gene TRBJ1-6; weak D call: TRBD1 (5 bases). CDR1 is SEHNR and CDR2 is FQNEAQ in the germline V gene (reference sequence). V lost 3 bases and J 7 bases, leaving 7 bases between the germline ends. This CDR3 is built from 13 residues. The CDR3, as DNA: TGTGCCAGCAGCTTCTCAGGGAATTCACCCCTCCACTTT. Amino acids: CASSFSGNSPLHF.

The rearrangement links TRBV20-1 to TRBJ2-3; possibly TRBD1 or TRBD2 for D (5 bases each). The CDR3 is made up of 15 amino acids. V lost 3 bases, J lost 0 bases, and 13 bases lay in between. CDR1 is DFQATT and CDR2 is SNEGSKA in the germline V gene (reference sequence). The DNA for the CDR3 is TGCAGTGCTAGGGGGACGGTCCCTAGCACAGATACGCAGTATTTT. This encodes CSARGTVPSTDTQYF.

In this sample, this clonotype turned up a few times. The chain joins TRBV2 to TRBJ2-1; D uncertain. From germline, CDR1 is SNHLY and CDR2 FYNNEI. The CDR3 covers 13 residues. V lost 3 bases, J lost 9 bases, and 12 bases lay in between. For the CDR3, the DNA is TGTGCCAGCAGTGATTCTAGTTCTCCTGAGCAGTTCTTC. Translation: CASSDSSSPEQFF.

This clonotype was seen at least ten times. The chain links TRBV5-1 to TRBJ2-3, with 8 nucleotides matching TRBD2. J lost 1 base, V lost 0 bases, and 4 bases had no gene match. This CDR3 contains 16 residues. CDR1 SGHRS and CDR2 YFSETQ come from the germline V gene. In DNA form, the CDR3 reads TGCGCCAGCAGCTTGGCTTTGACTAGCGGCACAGATACGCAGTATTTT. Translation: CASSLALTSGTDTQYF.

This clonotype was seen repeatedly, ten times or more. This chain joins TRBV12-3 or TRBV12-4 and TRBJ1-2; D is perhaps TRBD1 (6 bases). The CDR3 runs to 14 residues. The germline V and J ends were trimmed by 3 bases and 8 bases, with 16 bases remaining between them. CDR3 nucleotide sequence: TGTGCCAGCAGTTTTAGGCAGGGGTTTCGAGGCTACACCTTC. This sequence encodes CASSFRQGFRGYTF.

The sample holds many counts of this clonotype. This rearrangement joins TRBV7-6 to TRBJ2-5, with a weak D call TRBD2 (5 bases). The CDR3 has 16 residues. With 0 bases removed from V and 5 bases from J, the gap between germline ends came to 16 bases. Germline V gene sequence: CDR1 SGHVS, CDR2 FNYEAQ. Here the CDR3 DNA reads TGTGCCAGCAGCTTAGCTTCCCTGGGCGGCGGGGAGACCCAGTACTTC. Amino acid sequence: CASSLASLGGGETQYF.

This clonotype was detected many times. CDR3 DNA sequence: TGTGCCAGCAGCTTTAACCCCGGGACAAGCTCCTACGAGCAGTACTTC. The encoded protein is CASSFNPGTSSYEQYF. The chain links TRBV7-8 to TRBJ2-7, with a possible D match to TRBD1 (6 bases). CDR1 and CDR2 (germline): SGHVS, FQNEAQ. Trimming stripped 3 bases from V and 0 bases from J, with 15 bases between. The CDR3 contains 16 residues.

This clonotype has only a few counts. The chain carries TRBV7-6 and TRBJ2-7; TRBD1 is a possible D gene (6 bases). V lost 4 bases to trimming and J lost 6 bases, with 13 bases between them. Per germline, CDR1 SGHVS and CDR2 FNYEAQ. This CDR3 has 13 amino acids. This CDR3 reads CASSSYQGFEQYF. CDR3 nucleotide sequence: TGTGCCAGCAGCTCCTATCAGGGGTTCGAGCAGTACTTC.

The rearrangement links TRBV5-1 to TRBJ1-1, with D perhaps matching TRBD1 (6 bases). Trimming pared 4 bases from V and 3 bases from J, leaving 13 bases between. Per germline, CDR1 SGHRS and CDR2 YFSETQ. The CDR3 has 14 residues. The DNA for the CDR3 is TGCGCCAGCAGCCTAACACCAGGGGACACTGAAGCTTTCTTT. Translated: CASSLTPGDTEAFF.

This clonotype was counted ten times or more. This chain joins TRBV7-6 and TRBJ2-1, with TRBD1 identical over 8 bases. The length of the CDR3 is 15 residues. The V gene end was trimmed by 2 bases and the J gene end by 6 bases; junction bases not matched to a gene: 6. The V gene's germline CDR1 is SGHVS and CDR2 FNYEAQ. CDR3 in amino acids: CASSLRTGIRNEQFF. The CDR3 DNA sequence: TGTGCCAGCAGCTTAAGGACAGGGATACGCAATGAGCAGTTCTTC. The whole variable domain, filled in from reference TRBV7-6 and TRBJ2-1, reads GAGVSQSPRYKVTKRGQDVALRCDPISGHVSLYWYRQALGQGPEFLTYFNYEAQQDKSGLPNDRFSAERPEGSISTLTIQRTEQRDSAMYRCASSLRTGIRNEQFFGPGTRLTVL.

This clonotype was observed a few times. The chain carries TRBV20-1 and TRBJ1-2; D unresolved. In germline, CDR1 is DFQATT, CDR2 SNEGSKA (reference sequence). The ends were cut back, 5 bases at V and 2 bases at J, with 12 bases in the middle. The CDR3 spans 13 residues. CDR3 amino acids: CSALGLGNYGYTF. The CDR3 nucleotides are TGCAGTGCTCTAGGCTTGGGGAACTATGGCTACACCTTC.

This clonotype came up many times. V is TRBV7-8 and J is TRBJ1-5, with D unresolved. In germline, CDR1 is SGHVS, CDR2 FQNEAQ. The CDR3 loop spans 16 amino acids. Trimming took off 3 bases at V and 4 bases at J, with 16 bases between the two ends. CDR3 nucleotide sequence: TGTGCCAGCAGCTTGGACCGGGGAGCGGGGAATCAGCCCCAGCATTTT. Residues: CASSLDRGAGNQPQHF.

This clonotype has a count of ten or more. The chain is built from TRBV11-2 and TRBJ2-3; 7 positions match TRBD2. V was pared by 4 bases and J by 2 bases, with 9 bases of the junction left unmatched. The V gene's germline CDR1 is SGHAT and CDR2 FQNNGV. CDR3 length equals 16 residues. The chain's CDR3 is CASSSGRAGLTDTQYF. For the CDR3, the DNA is TGTGCCAGCAGCTCCGGGCGAGCGGGGCTCACAGATACGCAGTATTTT. Using reference TRBV11-2 and TRBJ2-3 for the parts outside the CDR3, the full variable domain is EAGVAQSPRYKIIEKRQSVAFWCNPISGHATLYWYQQILGQGPKLLIQFQNNGVVDDSQLPKDRFSAERLKGVDSTLKIQPAKLEDSAVYLCASSSGRAGLTDTQYFGPGTRLTVL.

The chain has TRBV7-8 and TRBJ2-5; the D gene is possibly TRBD2 (6 bases). Looked up from germline, CDR1 is SGHVS and CDR2 is FQNEAQ. This CDR3 contains 15 residues. V dropped 1 base and J dropped 4 bases, with 13 bases sitting between them. CDR3 residues: CASSLGALGGETQYF. CDR3 in DNA: TGTGCCAGCAGCTTAGGGGCCCTCGGGGGAGAGACCCAGTACTTC. Looking up the rest from reference TRBV7-8 and TRBJ2-5 gives the full variable domain: GAGVSQSPRYKVAKRGQDVALRCDPISGHVSLFWYQQALGQGPEFLTYFQNEAQLDKSGLPSDRFFAERPEGSVSTLKIQRTQQEDSAVYLCASSLGALGGETQYFGPGTRLLVL.